The T cell receptor beta chain described here comes from a study of cytomegalovirus exposure and HLA in healthy donors. The PCR ran on 60 Vbeta and 13 Jbeta primers. The repertoire was sequenced with immunoSEQ multiplex PCR; TCRdb's copy has only in-frame clones and lacks some. Found here are some 190,000 clones, about three quarters of them singletons; the top ten hold roughly 1.6%. This clone showed up just once. CDR3 length: 14 amino acids. Between the trimmed V and J ends, which lost 5 bases and 5 bases, there was a span of 12 bases. Germline lookup yields CDR1 MNHEY and CDR2 SVGAGI. Specimen: PBMCs. The rearrangement joins TRBV6-5 to TRBJ2-2; the D gene is possibly TRBD1 (5 bases). This sequence was found in a young man in good health and CMV-seronegative. The CDR3 spells CASSPRVPTGELFF. CDR3 coding DNA: TGTGCCAGCAGTCCCAGGGTTCCAACCGGGGAGCTGTTTTTT.